A single sample is the source of the 32 T cell receptor beta chains below, sequenced in a study of cytomegalovirus exposure and HLA in healthy donors. Using immunoSEQ multiplex PCR, the repertoire was profiled, and TCRdb retains in-frame clones only, with some absent. The sample has 190,000 or so clones; around 81% are singletons. The material sequenced was PBMCs. The receptors were gathered from a woman aged 18-30 years in good health and CMV-seropositive.

This chain uses TRBV7-8 with TRBJ1-1, with 10 nucleotides matching TRBD1. Unmatched junction bases numbered 5, after V lost 5 bases and J lost 8 bases. The CDR3 consists of 13 residues. Germline V lookup: CDR1 SGHVS, CDR2 FQNEAQ. In DNA, the CDR3 is TGTGCCAGCAGCGCCGGGACAGGGGCGGAAGCTTTCTTT. Translating gives CASSAGTGAEAFF.

V gene TRBV5-4 combines with J gene TRBJ2-6; tentatively, D is TRBD1 (5 bases). CDR1 and CDR2 (germline): SGHNT, YYREEE (reference sequence). Trimming cost V 4 bases and J 4 bases, with 12 bases left between them. The CDR3 is 15 amino acids. CDR3 amino acids: CASSPTWGGANVLTF. CDR3 nucleotide sequence: TGTGCCAGCAGCCCGACCTGGGGCGGGGCCAACGTCCTGACTTTC.

The V call is TRBV25-1, the J call TRBJ2-2; 7 bases map to TRBD1. With 3 bases clipped from V and 7 bases from J, the junction kept 5 bases outside the gene matches. Germline CDR1 reads MGHDK; CDR2 reads SYGVNS. This CDR3 comprises 14 residues. The CDR3 is CASSDVRGFGELFF. CDR3 DNA: TGTGCCAGCAGTGACGTCAGGGGGTTCGGGGAGCTGTTTTTT. The full variable domain, in which reference TRBV25-1 and TRBJ2-2 provide the parts outside the CDR3, is EADIYQTPRYLVIGTGKKITLECSQTMGHDKMYWYQQDPGMELHLIHYSYGVNSTEKGDLSSESTVSRIRTEHFPLTLESARPSHTSQYLCASSDVRGFGELFFGEGSRLTVL.

The V and J genes are TRBV11-2 and TRBJ2-5; tentative D call: TRBD2 (5 bases). The CDR3 extends over 12 amino acids. The germline gives CDR1 SGHAT, CDR2 FQNNGV. V lost 8 bases, J lost 7 bases, and 14 bases lay in between. This CDR3 is CASRPLGGTQYF. Written as DNA, the CDR3 is TGTGCCAGCCGACCCCTCGGAGGGACCCAGTACTTC.

CDR3 nucleotides: TGTGCCAGTAGTATTACGGAGGGCTATGGCTACACCTTC. It encodes CASSITEGYGYTF. The chain has TRBV19 and TRBJ1-2; D call uncertain. Germline CDR1 is LNHDA and CDR2 is SQIVND (reference sequence). There are 13 residues in the CDR3. Trimming stripped 3 bases from V and 4 bases from J, with 9 bases between.

CDR3: CASSPGYGYTF. The CDR3 nucleotides are TGTGCCAGCAGCCCGGGCTATGGCTACACCTTC. The rearrangement uses TRBV7-9 and TRBJ1-2; D unresolved. From germline, CDR1 is SEHNR and CDR2 FQNEAQ (reference sequence). The V and J ends lost 5 bases and 4 bases respectively, with 5 bases between them. The CDR3 extends over 11 amino acids.

The chain employs TRBV19 and TRBJ1-5, with D unresolved. The CDR3 covers 15 residues. Germline V gene sequence: CDR1 LNHDA, CDR2 SQIVND (reference sequence). Between the trimmed V and J ends, which lost 5 bases and 5 bases, there was a span of 16 bases. The DNA for the CDR3 is TGTGCCAGTAGTGGGAGTTCGCACGTGGATCAGCCCCAGCATTTT. Translating gives CASSGSSHVDQPQHF.

The J gene is TRBJ2-1, the V gene TRBV7-2; 13 nucleotides line up with TRBD2. CDR3 length equals 15 residues. Germline lookup yields CDR1 SGHTA and CDR2 FQGNSA. V dropped 5 bases and J dropped 9; count of bases not matched to a gene: 7. CDR3 in amino acids: CASSPLAGGPGEQFF. CDR3 in DNA: TGTGCCAGCAGCCCACTAGCGGGGGGGCCAGGTGAGCAGTTCTTC.

The rearrangement links TRBV11-1 to TRBJ2-5; the match to TRBD1 covers 9 bases. Germline V lookup: CDR1 SGHAT, CDR2 FQDESV (reference sequence). This CDR3 is built from 16 residues. The junction had 9 bases not matched to a gene; V was cut back by 5 bases and J by 2 bases. The CDR3 DNA reads TGTGCCAGCAGCCTCCATTCGACAGGGGGACAAGAGACCCAGTACTTC. Amino acids: CASSLHSTGGQETQYF.

V and J are TRBV4-1 and TRBJ1-4; 8 bases match TRBD1. The CDR3 loop spans 14 amino acids. The V gene's germline CDR1 is MGHRA and CDR2 YSYEKL. Trimming took 8 bases from V and 6 from J; bases not matched to a gene: 8. In DNA, the CDR3 is TGCGCCAGCGGTCAGGGGGCGAAGCATGAAAAACTGTTTTTT. As protein: CASGQGAKHEKLFF.

This clone was recorded once. The V call is TRBV7-8, the J call TRBJ1-2, with 8 bases fitting TRBD1. The CDR3 totals 15 residues. The germline CDR1 and CDR2 sequences are SGHVS and FQNEAQ. Trimming took 5 bases from V and 4 from J; bases not matched to a gene: 9. The DNA for the CDR3 is TGTGCCAGCAGCCCCACTGACAGGGGACCCTATGGCTACACCTTC. The encoded protein is CASSPTDRGPYGYTF. The full variable domain, rest sourced from reference TRBV7-8 and TRBJ1-2, is GAGVSQSPRYKVAKRGQDVALRCDPISGHVSLFWYQQALGQGPEFLTYFQNEAQLDKSGLPSDRFFAERPEGSVSTLKIQRTQQEDSAVYLCASSPTDRGPYGYTFGSGTRLTVV.

This clone was seen once. This chain joins TRBV5-1 and TRBJ1-3; TRBD1 is a possible D gene (5 bases). CDR3 length equals 15 residues. CDR1 and CDR2 from the germline V gene are SGHRS and YFSETQ. V was trimmed by 4 bases and J by 4 bases, leaving 15 bases between them. CDR3 in DNA: TGCGCCAGCAGCGCCCTCGGGACTTCCGGAAACACCATATATTTT. This encodes CASSALGTSGNTIYF.

The V and J genes are TRBV6-5 and TRBJ2-3; the match to TRBD2 covers 11 bases. Per germline, CDR1 MNHEY and CDR2 SVGAGI. The CDR3 contains 15 residues. V trimming: 0 bases; J trimming: 6 bases; junction bases outside the gene matches: 2. CDR3 protein: CASSYSLAGADTQYF. The CDR3 bases are TGTGCCAGCAGTTACTCACTAGCGGGGGCTGATACGCAGTATTTT.

The chain is built from TRBV10-3 and TRBJ2-5; D not certain. Germline CDR1 is ENHRY and CDR2 is SYGVKD. The CDR3 is made up of 12 amino acids. V was shortened by 5 bases and J by 2 bases, with 6 bases between the two germline ends. CDR3 nucleotide sequence: TGTGCCATCAGTACTGAGCAAGAGACCCAGTACTTC. Translation gives CAISTEQETQYF.

This rearrangement joins TRBV16 to TRBJ2-3; tentative D call: TRBD2 (7 bases). Trimming removed 0 bases at V and 0 bases at J, with 13 bases between. The V gene's germline CDR1 is KGHSY and CDR2 FQNENV. This CDR3 contains 17 residues. This CDR3 is CASSQSSRGASTDTQYF. The DNA for the CDR3 is TGTGCCAGCAGCCAATCGTCACGGGGGGCGAGCACAGATACGCAGTATTTT. The variable domain in full, completed from reference TRBV16 and TRBJ2-3, reads GEEVAQTPKHLVRGEGQKAKLYCAPIKGHSYVFWYQQVLKNEFKFLISFQNENVFDETGMPKERFSAKCLPNSPCSLEIQATKLEDSAVYFCASSQSSRGASTDTQYFGPGTRLTVL.

The V call is TRBV7-8, the J call TRBJ2-2; D remains ambiguous. V was trimmed by 1 base and J by 6 bases, leaving 12 bases between them. In germline, CDR1 is SGHVS, CDR2 FQNEAQ. CDR3 length: 15 amino acids. CDR3 in amino acids: CASSLGGLLAGELFF. DNA of the CDR3: TGTGCCAGCAGCTTAGGAGGCCTCCTTGCCGGGGAGCTGTTTTTT.

The V call is TRBV21-1, the J call TRBJ1-5. TRBV21-1 is marked as a pseudogene. This CDR3 is 16 amino acids long. The CDR3 DNA sequence: TGTGCCAGCACCTCGCGCGGGCAAAATAGCAATCAGCCCCAGCATTTT. Residues: CASTSRGQNSNQPQHF.

The chain employs TRBV15 and TRBJ2-5; TRBD2 matches 13 bases. With V trimmed by 5 bases and J by 4 bases, 7 bases remained unmatched. This CDR3 region has 16 residues. Germline V gives CDR1 LNHNV, CDR2 YYDKDF (reference sequence). In nucleotides, the CDR3 is TGTGCCACCAGCGCCCGACTAGCGGGGGGAAGAGAGACCCAGTACTTC. The encoded protein is CATSARLAGGRETQYF.

For the CDR3, the DNA is TGTGCCAGCAGGCAGGGGGGTAGGGATGAGCAGTTCTTC. This translates into CASRQGGRDEQFF. The chain recombines TRBV7-8 with TRBJ2-1, with a weak D call TRBD1 (7 bases). V gave up 6 bases and J gave up 8 bases, with 14 bases separating them. Germline CDR1 is SGHVS and CDR2 is FQNEAQ. This CDR3 comprises 13 residues.

V usage is TRBV27 and J usage is TRBJ1-5; 7 bases are shared with TRBD1. The CDR3 consists of 17 residues. Germline lookup yields CDR1 MNHEY and CDR2 SMNVEV (reference sequence). V trimming: 6 bases; J trimming: 0 bases; junction bases outside the gene matches: 11. DNA for the CDR3: TGTGCCAGCAGGCCACAGACAGGGATTAATAGCAATCAGCCCCAGCATTTT. Translation gives CASRPQTGINSNQPQHF.

The chain couples TRBV13 to TRBJ2-3, with TRBD2 as a possible D gene (5 bases). Trimming removed 6 bases at V and 1 base at J, with 17 bases between. This CDR3 contains 16 residues. Germline CDR1 reads PRHDT; CDR2 reads FYEKMQ (reference sequence). The CDR3 nucleotides read TGTGCCAGCAGTTCCCCGGACTTTTCAGGCACAGATACGCAGTATTTT. Protein product: CASSSPDFSGTDTQYF.

A word on this clone: Other DNA variants within this sample encode the same CDR3. The genes are TRBV29-1 and TRBJ2-5, with 8 bases that match TRBD2. This CDR3 spans 13 amino acids. Germline-derived CDR1 and CDR2 are SQVTM and ANQGSEA. Germline trimming cut 6 bases from V and 5 bases from J; bases unmatched to any gene: 8. CDR3 region: CSVESGGWETQYF. CDR3 nucleotides: TGCAGCGTGGAATCGGGGGGGTGGGAGACCCAGTACTTC.

This chain links TRBV15 with TRBJ2-3; D is possibly TRBD2 (7 bases). Trimming left V 0 bases short and J 2 bases short, with 12 bases between. This CDR3 contains 16 residues. In germline, CDR1 is LNHNV, CDR2 YYDKDF (reference sequence). This CDR3 reads CATSRDLGGATDTQYF. In DNA form, the CDR3 reads TGTGCCACCAGCAGAGATCTAGGGGGGGCCACAGATACGCAGTATTTT.

The sample holds one count of this clone. The rearrangement joins TRBV5-4 to TRBJ2-1; D gene ambiguous. The CDR3 loop spans 16 amino acids. V was cut by 0 bases and J by 4 bases, with 14 bases left in between. Germline CDR1 is SGHNT and CDR2 is YYREEE (reference sequence). CDR3 in DNA: TGTGCCAGCAGCTTGGGGGCCACCTCCTTATACAATGAGCAGTTCTTC. Protein sequence: CASSLGATSLYNEQFF.

The V gene is TRBV5-4, the J gene TRBJ1-2; D is possibly TRBD1 (6 bases). The CDR3 is 16 amino acids. Germline lookup yields CDR1 SGHNT and CDR2 YYREEE (reference sequence). Trimming took 1 base from V and 8 from J, leaving 21 bases between them. The CDR3 region has the DNA TGTGCCAGCAGCTTGTCAATCGAAGGGGGTCCGGACGGCTACACCTTC. It encodes CASSLSIEGGPDGYTF.

This chain joins TRBV4-2 and TRBJ2-2, with D unresolved. Trimming shortened V by 1 base and J by 1 base, and 7 bases separated the two germline ends. CDR1 is LGHNA and CDR2 is YNFKEQ in the germline V gene. The CDR3 spans 15 residues. CDR3 nucleotide sequence: TGTGCCAGCAGCCAAGCTTCAGGGAACACCGGGGAGCTGTTTTTT. As protein: CASSQASGNTGELFF.

The V call is TRBV9, the J call TRBJ1-2; 11 bases match TRBD1. Germline trimming cut 4 bases from V and 8 bases from J; bases unmatched to any gene: 10. This CDR3 contains 15 residues. Germline-derived CDR1 and CDR2 are SGDLS and YYNGEE. The CDR3 bases are TGTGCCAGCAGCCCCTGGGACAGGGGGACGGTGGGCTACACCTTC. It is translated as CASSPWDRGTVGYTF.

The V gene is TRBV5-6, the J gene TRBJ2-3, with D possibly being TRBD1 (6 bases). Germline V gene sequence: CDR1 SGHDT, CDR2 YYEEEE. This CDR3 is built from 15 residues. Trimming removed 0 bases at V and 2 bases at J, with 10 bases between. The CDR3 protein is CASSLGGTPTDTQYF. Written as DNA, the CDR3 is TGTGCCAGCAGCTTGGGGGGGACACCCACAGATACGCAGTATTTT.

The chain couples TRBV5-1 to TRBJ1-2; unclear D gene. V gave up 0 bases and J gave up 5 bases, with 14 bases separating them. Germline V gene sequence: CDR1 SGHRS, CDR2 YFSETQ. The CDR3 has 15 amino acids. In nucleotides, the CDR3 is TGCGCCAGCAGCTTGGCCGACCCTCGGAGATATGGCTACACCTTC. Encoded protein: CASSLADPRRYGYTF.

This clone appeared once. This rearrangement joins TRBV15 to TRBJ1-2; D call uncertain. Germline V gene sequence: CDR1 LNHNV, CDR2 YYDKDF (reference sequence). The CDR3 length is 13 residues. V was trimmed by 5 bases and J by 8 bases, leaving 15 bases between them. For the CDR3, the DNA is TGTGCCACCAGCGGCGGCACCTTCCGAGGCTACACCTTC. Amino acid sequence: CATSGGTFRGYTF.

The chain has TRBV6-1 and TRBJ2-7; 7 positions match TRBD1. CDR1 and CDR2 (germline): MNHNS, SASEGT. The CDR3 is 13 amino acids. V was clipped by 7 bases and J by 2 bases; unmatched bases: 5. CDR3 loop: CASKDRPTYEQYF. CDR3 DNA sequence: TGTGCCAGCAAGGACAGGCCCACCTACGAGCAGTACTTC.

The CDR3 sequence is CASSLDRGANTEAFF. CDR3 nucleotides: TGTGCCAGCAGCTTAGATCGGGGGGCGAACACTGAAGCTTTCTTT. The chain couples TRBV7-2 to TRBJ1-1, with D possibly TRBD1 on 6 matching bases. Trimming cost V 1 base and J 1 base, with 10 bases left between them. CDR3 length equals 15 residues. The germline CDR1 and CDR2 sequences are SGHTA and FQGNSA.